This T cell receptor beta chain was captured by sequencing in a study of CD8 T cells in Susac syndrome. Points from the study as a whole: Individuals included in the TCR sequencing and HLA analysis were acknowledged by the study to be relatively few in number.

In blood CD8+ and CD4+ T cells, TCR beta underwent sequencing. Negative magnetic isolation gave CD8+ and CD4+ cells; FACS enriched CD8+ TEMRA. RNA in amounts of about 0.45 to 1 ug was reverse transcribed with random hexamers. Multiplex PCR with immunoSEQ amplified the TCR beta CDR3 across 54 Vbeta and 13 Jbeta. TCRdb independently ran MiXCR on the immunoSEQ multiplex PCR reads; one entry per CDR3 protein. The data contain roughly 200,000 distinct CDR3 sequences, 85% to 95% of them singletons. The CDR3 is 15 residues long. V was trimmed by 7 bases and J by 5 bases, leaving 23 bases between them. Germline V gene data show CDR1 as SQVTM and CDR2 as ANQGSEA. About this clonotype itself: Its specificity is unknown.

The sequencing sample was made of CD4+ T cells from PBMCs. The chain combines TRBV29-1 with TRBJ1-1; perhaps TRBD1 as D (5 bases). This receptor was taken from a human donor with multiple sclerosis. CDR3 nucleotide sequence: TGCAGCGCTCAATCTGGGGCAGGGAGGGGAACTGAAGCTTTCTTT. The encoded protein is CSAQSGAGRGTEAFF.